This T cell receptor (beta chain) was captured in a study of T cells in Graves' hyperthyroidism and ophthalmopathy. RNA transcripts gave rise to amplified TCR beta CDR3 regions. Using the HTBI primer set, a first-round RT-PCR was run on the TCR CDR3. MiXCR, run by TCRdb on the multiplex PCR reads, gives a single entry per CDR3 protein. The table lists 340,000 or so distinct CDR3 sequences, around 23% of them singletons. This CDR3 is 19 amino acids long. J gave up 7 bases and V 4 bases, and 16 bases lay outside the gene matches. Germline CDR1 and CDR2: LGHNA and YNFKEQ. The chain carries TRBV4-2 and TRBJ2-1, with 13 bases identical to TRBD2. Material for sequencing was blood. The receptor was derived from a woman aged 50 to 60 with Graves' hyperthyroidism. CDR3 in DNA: TGTGCCAGCAGCCCGTTCGTGCCTTCTGGACTAGCGGGAGTGAATGAGCAGTTCTTC. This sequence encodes CASSPFVPSGLAGVNEQFF.